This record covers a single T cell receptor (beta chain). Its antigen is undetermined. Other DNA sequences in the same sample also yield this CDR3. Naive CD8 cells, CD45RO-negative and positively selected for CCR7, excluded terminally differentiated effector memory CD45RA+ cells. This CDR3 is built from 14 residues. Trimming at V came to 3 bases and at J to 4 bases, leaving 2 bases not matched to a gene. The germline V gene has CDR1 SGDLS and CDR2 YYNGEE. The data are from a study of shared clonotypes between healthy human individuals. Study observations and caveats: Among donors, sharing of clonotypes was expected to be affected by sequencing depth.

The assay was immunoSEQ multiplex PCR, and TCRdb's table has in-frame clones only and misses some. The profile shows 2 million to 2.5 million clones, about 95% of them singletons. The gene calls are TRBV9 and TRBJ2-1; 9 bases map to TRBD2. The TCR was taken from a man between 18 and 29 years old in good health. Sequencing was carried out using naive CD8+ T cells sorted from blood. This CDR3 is CASSASGDYNEQFF. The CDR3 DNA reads TGTGCCAGCAGCGCTAGCGGGGATTACAATGAGCAGTTCTTC.